This T cell receptor beta chain was profiled in a study of identical twins. Using its own MiXCR run on the 5' RACE reads, TCRdb lists one record per CDR3 protein. The repertoire has 400,000 to 550,000 distinct CDR3 sequences, roughly 26% of them found once; the top ten carry 2.9%. Note on this clonotype: Its cognate antigen is unknown.

Study findings and constraints: Rather than following the same donors, the conclusions depended on cross-sectional statistical analysis.

Germline CDR1 MNHEY, CDR2 SMNVEV (reference sequence). The CDR3 covers 17 residues. Trimming removed 5 bases from V and 5 bases from J; junction bases left unmatched: 15. This same sample was also taken into another study, of T cells expressing NK-cell markers. That paper states: The study sequenced eight donors, seven HCMV-seropositive and one seronegative. The contribution of dominant NKG2C+ clonotypes to CD8+ T cells in several donors was 1.0-7.0%. Unclear, still, was the HCMV specificity of the expanded NKG2C+ T cell clones.

Material for sequencing was CD4+ T cells sorted from blood. J is TRBJ2-3 and V is TRBV27, with 8 bases fitting TRBD1. The sequence was obtained from a woman under 30 in good health. This CDR3 is CASSRDGQGLWGDTQYF. The CDR3 DNA is TGTGCCAGCAGTAGAGACGGACAGGGTCTTTGGGGAGATACGCAGTATTTT.